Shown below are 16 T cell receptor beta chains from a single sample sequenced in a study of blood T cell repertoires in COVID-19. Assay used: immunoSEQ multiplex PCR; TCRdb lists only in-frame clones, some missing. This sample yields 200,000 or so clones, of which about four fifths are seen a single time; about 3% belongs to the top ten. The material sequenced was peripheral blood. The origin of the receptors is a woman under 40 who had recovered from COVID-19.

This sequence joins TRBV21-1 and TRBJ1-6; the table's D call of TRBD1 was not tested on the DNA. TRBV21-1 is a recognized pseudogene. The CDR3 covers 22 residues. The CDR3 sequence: CASSKKEGLRGRGGSYNSPLHF. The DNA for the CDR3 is TGTGCCAGCAGCAAAAAAGAGGGACTCAGGGGGCGCGGGGGCTCCTATAATTCACCCCTCCACTTT.

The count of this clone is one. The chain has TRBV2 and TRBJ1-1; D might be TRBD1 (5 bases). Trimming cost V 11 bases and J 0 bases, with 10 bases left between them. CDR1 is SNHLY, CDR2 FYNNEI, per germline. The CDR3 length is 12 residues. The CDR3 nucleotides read TGTGCCCGACAGACAATGAACACTGAAGCTTTCTTT. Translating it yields CARQTMNTEAFF. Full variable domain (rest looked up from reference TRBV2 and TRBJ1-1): EPEVTQTPSHQVTQMGQEVILRCVPISNHLYFYWYRQILGQKVEFLVSFYNNEISEKSEIFDDQFSVERPDGSNFTLKIRSTKLEDSAMYFCARQTMNTEAFFGQGTRLTVV.

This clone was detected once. The CDR3 is CASIISGNRRDQYF. Written as DNA, the CDR3 is TGTGCCAGCATCATTAGCGGTAACCGAAGGGACCAGTACTTC. The rearrangement links TRBV7-2 to TRBJ2-5, with a possible D match to TRBD2 (6 bases). Germline V gene sequence: CDR1 SGHTA, CDR2 FQGNSA. The ends were cut back, 7 bases at V and 10 bases at J, with 22 bases in the middle. The length of the CDR3 is 14 residues. The entire variable domain, with the rest obtained from reference TRBV7-2 and TRBJ2-5, is as follows: GAGVSQSPSNKVTEKGKDVELRCDPISGHTALYWYRQSLGQGLEFLIYFQGNSAPDKSGLPSDRFSAERTGGSVSTLTIQRTQQEDSAVYLCASIISGNRRDQYFGPGTRLLVL.

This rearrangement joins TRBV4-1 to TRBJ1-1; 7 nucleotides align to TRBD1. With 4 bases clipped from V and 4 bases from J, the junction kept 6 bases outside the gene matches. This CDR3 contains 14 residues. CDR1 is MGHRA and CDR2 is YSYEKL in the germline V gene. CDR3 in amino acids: CASSRGQTGTEAFF. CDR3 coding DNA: TGCGCCAGCAGCCGGGGACAGACAGGCACTGAAGCTTTCTTT.

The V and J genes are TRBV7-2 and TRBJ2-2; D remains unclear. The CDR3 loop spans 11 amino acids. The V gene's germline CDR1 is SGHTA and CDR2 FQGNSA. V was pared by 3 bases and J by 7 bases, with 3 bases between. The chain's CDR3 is CASSFHGELFF. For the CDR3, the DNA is TGTGCCAGCAGCTTCCACGGGGAGCTGTTTTTT. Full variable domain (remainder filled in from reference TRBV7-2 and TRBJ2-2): GAGVSQSPSNKVTEKGKDVELRCDPISGHTALYWYRQSLGQGLEFLIYFQGNSAPDKSGLPSDRFSAERTGGSVSTLTIQRTQQEDSAVYLCASSFHGELFFGEGSRLTVL.

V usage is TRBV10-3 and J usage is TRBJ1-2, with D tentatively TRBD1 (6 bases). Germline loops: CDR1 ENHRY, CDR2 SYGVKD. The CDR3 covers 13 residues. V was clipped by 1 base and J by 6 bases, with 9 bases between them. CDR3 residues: CAISEWAGDGYTF. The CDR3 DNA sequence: TGTGCCATCAGTGAGTGGGCAGGGGATGGCTACACCTTC.

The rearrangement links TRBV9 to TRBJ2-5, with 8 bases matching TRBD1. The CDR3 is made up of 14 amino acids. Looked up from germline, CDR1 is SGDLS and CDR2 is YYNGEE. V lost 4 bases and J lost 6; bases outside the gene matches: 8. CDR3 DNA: TGTGCCAGCAGCTCACGGTGGGACAGGCAGACCCAGTACTTC. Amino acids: CASSSRWDRQTQYF.

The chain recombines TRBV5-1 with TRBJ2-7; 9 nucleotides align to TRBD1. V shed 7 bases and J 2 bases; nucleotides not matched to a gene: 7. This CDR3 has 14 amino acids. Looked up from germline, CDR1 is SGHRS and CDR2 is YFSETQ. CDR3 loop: CASAPGTGPYEQYF. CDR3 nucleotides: TGCGCCAGCGCCCCGGGGACAGGGCCCTACGAGCAGTACTTC. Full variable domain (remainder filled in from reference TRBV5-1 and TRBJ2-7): KAGVTQTPRYLIKTRGQQVTLSCSPISGHRSVSWYQQTPGQGLQFLFEYFSETQRNKGNFPGRFSGRQFSNSRSEMNVSTLELGDSALYLCASAPGTGPYEQYFGPGTRLTVT.

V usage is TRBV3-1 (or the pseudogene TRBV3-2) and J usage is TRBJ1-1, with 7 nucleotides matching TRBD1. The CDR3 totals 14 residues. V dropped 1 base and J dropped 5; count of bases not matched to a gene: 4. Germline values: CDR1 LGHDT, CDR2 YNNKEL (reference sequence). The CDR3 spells CASSQGQGETEAFF. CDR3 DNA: TGTGCCAGCAGCCAAGGACAGGGCGAGACTGAAGCTTTCTTT.

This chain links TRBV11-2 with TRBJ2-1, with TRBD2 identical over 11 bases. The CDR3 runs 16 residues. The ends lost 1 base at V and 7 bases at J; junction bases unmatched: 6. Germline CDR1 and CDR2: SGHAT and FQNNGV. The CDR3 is CASSLGALAGGNEQFF. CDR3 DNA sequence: TGTGCCAGCAGCTTAGGTGCGCTAGCGGGAGGTAATGAGCAGTTCTTC.

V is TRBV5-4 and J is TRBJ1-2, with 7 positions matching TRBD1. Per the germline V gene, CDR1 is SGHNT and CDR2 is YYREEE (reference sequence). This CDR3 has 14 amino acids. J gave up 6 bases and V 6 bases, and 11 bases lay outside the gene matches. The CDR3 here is CASTEVDRDNGYTF. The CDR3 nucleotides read TGTGCCAGCACCGAAGTAGACAGGGACAATGGCTACACCTTC.

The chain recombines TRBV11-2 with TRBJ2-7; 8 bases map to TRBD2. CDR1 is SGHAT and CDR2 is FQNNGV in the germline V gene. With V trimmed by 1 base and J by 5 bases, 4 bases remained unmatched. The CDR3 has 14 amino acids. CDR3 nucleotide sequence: TGTGCCAGCAGCTTAGGCGGCGGGAGGAACGAGCAGTACTTC. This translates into CASSLGGGRNEQYF.

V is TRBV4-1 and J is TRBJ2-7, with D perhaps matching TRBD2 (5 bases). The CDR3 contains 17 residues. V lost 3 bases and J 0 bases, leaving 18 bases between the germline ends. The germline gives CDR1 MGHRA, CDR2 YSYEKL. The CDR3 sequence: CASSHSNLAESSYEQYF. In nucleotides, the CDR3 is TGCGCCAGCAGCCATTCGAATCTAGCTGAGAGCTCCTACGAGCAGTACTTC.

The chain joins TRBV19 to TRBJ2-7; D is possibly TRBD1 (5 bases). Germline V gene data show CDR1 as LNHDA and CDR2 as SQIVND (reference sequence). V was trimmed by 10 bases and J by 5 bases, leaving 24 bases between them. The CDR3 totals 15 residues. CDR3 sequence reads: CATQSSSSWGHEQYF. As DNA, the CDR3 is TGTGCCACACAGAGTAGTTCGTCCTGGGGCCACGAGCAGTACTTC.

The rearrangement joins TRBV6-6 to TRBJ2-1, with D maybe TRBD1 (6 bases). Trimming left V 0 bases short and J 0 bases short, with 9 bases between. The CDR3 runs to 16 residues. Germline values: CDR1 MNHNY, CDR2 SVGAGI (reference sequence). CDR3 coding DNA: TGTGCCAGCAGTTACTCGACAGGATCCTCCTACAATGAGCAGTTCTTC. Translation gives CASSYSTGSSYNEQFF.

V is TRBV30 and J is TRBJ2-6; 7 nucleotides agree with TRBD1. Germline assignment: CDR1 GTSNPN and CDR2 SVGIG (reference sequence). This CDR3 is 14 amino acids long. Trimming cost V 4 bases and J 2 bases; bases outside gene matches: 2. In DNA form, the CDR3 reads TGTGCCTGGAATCAGGGGGCTGGGGCCAACGTCCTGACTTTC. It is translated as CAWNQGAGANVLTF. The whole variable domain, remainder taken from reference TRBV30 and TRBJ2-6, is SQTIHQWPATLVQPVGSPLSLECTVEGTSNPNLYWYRQAAGRGLQLLFYSVGIGQISSEVPQNLSASRPQDRQFILSSKKLLLSDSGFYLCAWNQGAGANVLTFGAGSRLTVL.